What follows describes a single T cell receptor beta chain. This entry belongs to a study of T cell changes during pregnancy in multiple sclerosis. TCRdb's copy holds only in-frame clones and misses some; the assay was immunoSEQ multiplex PCR. The sample has approximately 84,000 clones; roughly 93% are singletons. Per germline, CDR1 SGHVS and CDR2 FQNEAQ. The CDR3 sequence is 16 residues long. The ends were cut back, 1 base at V and 3 bases at J, with 13 bases in the middle. This material consisted of peripheral blood, taken in the third trimester of pregnancy. The rearrangement uses TRBV7-8 and TRBJ1-5; D gene ambiguous. The TCR originated in a female donor with multiple sclerosis, enrolled in a pregnancy study. CDR3 DNA: TGTGCCAGCAGCTTAGGTAACAGACTACTCAATCAGCCCCAGCATTTT. Amino acids: CASSLGNRLLNQPQHF. The full variable domain, its missing parts supplied by reference TRBV7-8 and TRBJ1-5, is GAGVSQSPRYKVAKRGQDVALRCDPISGHVSLFWYQQALGQGPEFLTYFQNEAQLDKSGLPSDRFFAERPEGSVSTLKIQRTQQEDSAVYLCASSLGNRLLNQPQHFGDGTRLSIL.